The 27 T cell receptor beta chains given below trace back to one sample, sequenced in a study of vaccination and CD4 T cells after COVID-19. As for treatment: roughly 11-day PBMC culture with coronavirus spike peptide pools or control peptides (ViraFEST assay). Prior to the COVID-19 pandemic (2011-2018), the unexposed donor's CD4+ T cells were collected. The antigens these receptors bind are not known. Scientists ran DNA taken from cultured CD4+ T cells through the Oncomine TCR Beta short-read assay for sequencing. TCRdb recomputed calls from the PCR reads with MiXCR, one row per CDR3 protein. Here the sample spans about 8,300 distinct CDR3 sequences, 50% being singletons. Sequencing was carried out using CD4+ T cells from blood, cultured in vitro. These receptor sequences come from a human donor in good health.

This clonotype was observed a few times. V and J are TRBV6-1 and TRBJ1-2; unclear D gene. Germline assignment: CDR1 MNHNS and CDR2 SASEGT. Deletions cut 7 bases from V and 7 bases from J, with 19 bases between. The CDR3 consists of 14 residues. Written as DNA, the CDR3 is TGTGCCAGCAAGAAGGGTATCCCTTTGGGTGGCTACACCTTC. Its protein is CASKKGIPLGGYTF.

The chain carries TRBV20-1 and TRBJ2-5; D is ambiguous. V dropped 3 bases and J dropped 6 bases, with 8 bases sitting between them. The CDR3 spans 11 residues. Germline CDR1 reads DFQATT; CDR2 reads SNEGSKA (reference sequence). The CDR3 reads CSASPRKTQYF. CDR3 bases: TGCAGTGCTAGTCCCCGGAAGACCCAGTACTTC.

This clonotype was seen a handful of times. The rearrangement joins TRBV20-1 to TRBJ2-2; TRBD1 agrees at 10 bases. The ends lost 6 bases at V and 7 bases at J; junction bases unmatched: 5. This CDR3 has 13 amino acids. Germline CDR1 is DFQATT and CDR2 is SNEGSKA (reference sequence). The CDR3 sequence is CSAMGQGSGELFF. DNA of the CDR3: TGCAGTGCCATGGGACAGGGGAGCGGGGAGCTGTTTTTT.

This clonotype has only one observation. This chain uses TRBV20-1 with TRBJ2-5, with D perhaps TRBD2 (7 bases). The V gene lost 2 bases and the J gene lost 5 bases, with 21 bases spanning the gap. The CDR3 runs to 16 residues. CDR1 is DFQATT and CDR2 is SNEGSKA in the germline V gene (reference sequence). CDR3 sequence reads: CSARTVYRGAGETQYF. The CDR3 bases are TGCAGTGCTAGAACTGTCTACCGGGGGGCGGGGGAGACCCAGTACTTC.

The rearrangement links TRBV9 to TRBJ1-2; 8 bases fit TRBD1. Trimming removed 3 bases from V and 6 bases from J; junction bases left unmatched: 7. This CDR3 spans 14 amino acids. Per germline, CDR1 SGDLS and CDR2 YYNGEE. The CDR3 reads CASSANRGEDGYTF. The CDR3 DNA reads as TGTGCCAGCAGCGCAAACAGGGGGGAAGATGGCTACACCTTC.

This clonotype came up a few times. In nucleotides, the CDR3 is TGTGCCAGCAGGGCAGGGACTGCGATTAGCAATCAGCCCCAGCATTTT. Protein sequence: CASRAGTAISNQPQHF. V and J are TRBV6-1 and TRBJ1-5, with D maybe TRBD1 (5 bases). The CDR3 has 16 amino acids. V lost 6 bases to trimming and J lost 0 bases, with 15 bases between them. Looked up from germline, CDR1 is MNHNS and CDR2 is SASEGT.

The chain combines TRBV6-5 with TRBJ1-2; D perhaps matches TRBD1 (6 bases). Trimming cost V 4 bases and J 8 bases, with 20 bases left between them. Germline CDR1 and CDR2: MNHEY and SVGAGI. CDR3 size: 15 residues. The CDR3 is CASSLGTSLRLGYTF. The DNA for the CDR3 is TGTGCCAGCAGTTTGGGGACAAGCCTCCGGCTCGGCTACACCTTC.

V usage is TRBV10-2 and J usage is TRBJ2-5; 12 bases fit TRBD2. This CDR3 is built from 17 residues. J gave up 5 bases and V 6 bases, and 13 bases lay outside the gene matches. CDR1 and CDR2 (germline): WSHSY, SAAADI. Here the CDR3 reads CASRRASGGATLETQYF. DNA for the CDR3: TGCGCCAGCAGGAGGGCTAGCGGGGGGGCGACGTTGGAGACCCAGTACTTC.

With regard to this clonotype: An end of the junction differs from the germline gene, which may be a read error. V gene TRBV20-1 combines with J gene TRBJ1-6; D gene unclear. The germline V gene has CDR1 DFQATT and CDR2 SNEGSKA (reference sequence). This CDR3 is built from 13 residues. CDR3 loop: CSARVDYNSPPHF. The CDR3 DNA is TGCAGTGCTAGAGTAGATTATAATTCACCCCCCCACTTT.

The chain combines TRBV2 with TRBJ2-7, with D possibly matching TRBD1 (6 bases). Germline-derived CDR1 and CDR2 are SNHLY and FYNNEI. The V end was cut by 10 bases, the J end by 0 bases, with 13 bases between. This CDR3 has 13 amino acids. The CDR3 reads CATETGASYEQYF. The CDR3 region has the DNA TGTGCCACCGAGACAGGTGCCTCCTACGAGCAGTACTTC. The variable domain in full, with the rest retrieved from reference TRBV2 and TRBJ2-7, is EPEVTQTPSHQVTQMGQEVILRCVPISNHLYFYWYRQILGQKVEFLVSFYNNEISEKSEIFDDQFSVERPDGSNFTLKIRSTKLEDSAMYFCATETGASYEQYFGPGTRLTVT.

This clonotype was seen only a few times. The CDR3 nucleotides read TGCAGCTGTTTCGGGACAGCTTCACCCCTCCACTTT. The encoded protein is CSCFGTASPLHF. The chain recombines TRBV20-1 with TRBJ1-6, with TRBD1 matching over 7 bases. Looked up from germline, CDR1 is DFQATT and CDR2 is SNEGSKA (reference sequence). This CDR3 has 12 residues.

The CDR3 sequence is CASRGTGPGELFF. CDR3 coding DNA: TGTGCCAGCAGAGGGACGGGACCCGGGGAGCTGTTTTTT. The chain is built from TRBV28 and TRBJ2-2; the D gene could be TRBD1 or TRBD2 (5 bases each). This CDR3 is built from 13 residues. Trimming removed 6 bases at V and 6 bases at J, with 11 bases between. CDR1 and CDR2 from the germline V gene are MDHEN and SYDVKM. The whole variable domain, remainder taken from reference TRBV28 and TRBJ2-2, is DVKVTQSSRYLVKRTGEKVFLECVQDMDHENMFWYRQDPGLGLRLIYFSYDVKMKEKGDIPEGYSVSREKKERFSLILESASTNQTSMYLCASRGTGPGELFFGEGSRLTVL.

The V gene is TRBV20-1, the J gene TRBJ1-5; 7 bases map to TRBD1. CDR1 is DFQATT, CDR2 SNEGSKA, per germline (reference sequence). This CDR3 spans 16 amino acids. With V trimmed by 1 base and J by 0 bases, 6 bases remained unmatched. The CDR3 loop is CSARVPDRDSNQPQHF. Here the CDR3 DNA reads TGCAGTGCTAGAGTCCCCGACAGGGATAGCAATCAGCCCCAGCATTTT.

This sequence joins TRBV6-1 and TRBJ2-2; D possibly matches TRBD1 or TRBD2 (5 bases each). The V end lost 6 bases, the J end lost 5 bases, and 13 bases lay between the germline ends. CDR1 is MNHNS, CDR2 SASEGT, per germline. The CDR3 spans 14 residues. The CDR3 loop reads CASRGTTSTGELFF. The CDR3 DNA is TGTGCCAGCAGAGGGACGACCTCTACCGGGGAGCTGTTTTTT.

V usage is TRBV7-8 and J usage is TRBJ2-7, with D perhaps TRBD2 (6 bases). Germline CDR1 reads SGHVS; CDR2 reads FQNEAQ. V was trimmed by 5 bases and J by 2 bases, leaving 16 bases between them. The CDR3 totals 15 residues. In DNA, the CDR3 is TGTGCCAGCAGCCTCTCTGGGACTGGTACCTACGAGCAGTACTTC. Encoded protein: CASSLSGTGTYEQYF.

The rearrangement joins TRBV19 to TRBJ2-3, with 12 bases matching TRBD2. This CDR3 is built from 18 residues. CDR1 and CDR2 (germline): LNHDA, SQIVND (reference sequence). V was pared by 1 base and J by 3 bases, with 8 bases of the junction left unmatched. The CDR3 sequence is CASSIGLAGETGTDTQYF. The CDR3 DNA reads as TGTGCCAGTAGTATAGGACTAGCGGGAGAGACTGGAACAGATACGCAGTATTTT.

In its sample, this clonotype was seen a few times. The J gene is TRBJ2-5, the V gene TRBV9; perhaps TRBD2 as D (6 bases). Trimming took 4 bases from V and 1 from J, leaving 17 bases between them. Germline CDR1 SGDLS, CDR2 YYNGEE. The CDR3 sequence is 16 residues long. Written as DNA, the CDR3 is TGTGCCAGCAGCCTAGACCCCGGGACTTTCCAAGAGACCCAGTACTTC. Translation: CASSLDPGTFQETQYF.

This clonotype was seen a few times. The DNA for the CDR3 is TGTGCCAGCATGCGGCTACAGGGGAACCCGTCTGGAAACACCATATATTTT. Its translation is CASMRLQGNPSGNTIYF. The rearrangement links TRBV7-8 to TRBJ1-3; TRBD1 matches at 7 bases. V trimming: 7 bases; J trimming: 1 base; junction bases outside the gene matches: 13. Germline CDR1 and CDR2: SGHVS and FQNEAQ. The CDR3 runs 17 residues.

This clonotype has a handful of counts. The rearrangement uses TRBV10-1 and TRBJ1-1; D unclear. Germline CDR1 and CDR2: WNHNN and SYGVQD (reference sequence). The V gene lost 0 bases and the J gene lost 4 bases, with 9 bases spanning the gap. The CDR3 sequence is 14 residues long. CDR3 DNA: TGCGCCAGCAGTGAGTCTCAGGCAGCCACTGAAGCTTTCTTT. The encoded protein is CASSESQAATEAFF.

The chain carries TRBV7-2 and TRBJ1-5, with 9 nucleotides matching TRBD1. The germline CDR1 and CDR2 sequences are SGHTA and FQGNSA. There are 14 residues in the CDR3. The ends lost 5 bases at V and 5 bases at J; junction bases unmatched: 4. Here the CDR3 DNA reads TGTGCCAGCAGCCCCCGGACAGGGGATCAGCCCCAGCATTTT. This gives the protein CASSPRTGDQPQHF.

The rearrangement links TRBV20-1 to TRBJ1-2, with 8 bases aligning to TRBD1. Germline CDR1 reads DFQATT; CDR2 reads SNEGSKA (reference sequence). The CDR3 runs to 14 residues. V was pared by 6 bases and J by 2 bases, with 8 bases of the junction left unmatched. CDR3 sequence reads: CSAPLRTGNYGYTF. The DNA for the CDR3 is TGCAGTGCCCCTCTAAGGACAGGGAACTATGGCTACACCTTC.

This clonotype has only one observation. The V gene is TRBV11-2, the J gene TRBJ2-7; D call uncertain. CDR3 length: 14 amino acids. Trimming removed 5 bases at V and 0 bases at J, with 11 bases between. Germline V gene lookup returns CDR1 SGHAT and CDR2 FQNNGV. The CDR3 DNA follows: TGTGCCAGCAGCACCCGACTCAGCTCCTACGAGCAGTACTTC. Translating it yields CASSTRLSSYEQYF.

The V gene is TRBV27, the J gene TRBJ2-2, with D uncertain. V was clipped by 8 bases and J by 2 bases, with 21 bases between them. CDR1 and CDR2 from the germline V gene are MNHEY and SMNVEV (reference sequence). The CDR3 runs 17 residues. The CDR3 nucleotides read TGTGCCAGCGCCCCCATGCGGATTCGACAAAACACCGGGGAGCTGTTTTTT. Translation gives CASAPMRIRQNTGELFF.

V gene TRBV19 combines with J gene TRBJ2-7, with TRBD2 identical over 7 bases. Germline V gives CDR1 LNHDA, CDR2 SQIVND (reference sequence). V lost 3 bases, J lost 4 bases, and 6 bases stayed unmatched. The CDR3 has 14 amino acids. CDR3: CASSIGQGGYEQYF. The CDR3 nucleotides are TGTGCCAGTAGTATCGGGCAGGGAGGGTACGAGCAGTACTTC. The full variable domain, completed using reference TRBV19 and TRBJ2-7, is DGGITQSPKYLFRKEGQNVTLSCEQNLNHDAMYWYRQDPGQGLRLIYYSQIVNDFQKGDIAEGYSVSREKKESFPLTVTSAQKNPTAFYLCASSIGQGGYEQYFGPGTRLTVT.

The chain carries TRBV7-9 and TRBJ2-1; D ambiguous. Germline V gene data show CDR1 as SEHNR and CDR2 as FQNEAQ (reference sequence). CDR3 length: 15 amino acids. V lost 2 bases to trimming and J lost 0 bases, with 8 bases between them. The CDR3: CASSLLLSSYNEQFF. CDR3 nucleotides: TGTGCCAGCAGCTTACTCCTGAGCTCCTACAATGAGCAGTTCTTC.

In this sample, this clonotype turned up a few times. The rearrangement joins TRBV10-1 to TRBJ1-1, with D possibly TRBD1 on 5 matching bases. Trimming removed 8 bases at V and 5 bases at J, with 12 bases between. Per germline, CDR1 WNHNN and CDR2 SYGVQD (reference sequence). The CDR3 has 12 amino acids. The chain's CDR3 is CASSGGETEAFF. Written as DNA, the CDR3 is TGCGCCAGCTCGGGGGGTGAGACTGAAGCTTTCTTT.

This clonotype was seen more than once but under ten times. This sequence joins TRBV7-2 and TRBJ2-5; either TRBD1 or TRBD2 may fit D (5 bases each). Germline CDR1 SGHTA, CDR2 FQGNSA. CDR3 length equals 16 residues. V dropped 5 bases and J dropped 5 bases, with 21 bases sitting between them. CDR3 nucleotide sequence: TGTGCCAGCAGCCAATTAGGGACGCCCCCACGGGAGACCCAGTACTTC. This encodes CASSQLGTPPRETQYF.